This TCR beta chain was obtained from a study of T cell responses to AZD1222 COVID-19 vaccine. About the study: Researchers grouped second doses given at about 4 or about 12 weeks into one pool.

Data came from immunoSEQ multiplex PCR; TCRdb stores just in-frame clones and leaves some out. Of some 58,000 clones detected, approximately 88% appear once; the ten largest clones hold about 14%. A remark on this clone: What it recognizes is unknown.

V lost 6 bases to trimming and J lost 7 bases; unmatched junction nucleotides: 6. In germline, CDR1 is MNHEY, CDR2 SVGAGI. CDR3 size: 14 residues. Study-level findings and limits: When two AZD1222 doses had been given, Spike-specific TCR breadth and depth rose. Mostly white British, mostly female donors; authors suggested clonal diversity may be underestimated.

This TCR came from an adult in good health. The chain carries TRBV6-5 and TRBJ2-2; 9 positions agree with TRBD1. Sample: peripheral blood, taken on day 0 of AZD1222 vaccination. The CDR3 here is CASRQDRGGGELFF. The DNA for the CDR3 is TGTGCCAGCAGGCAGGACAGGGGAGGCGGGGAGCTGTTTTTT.